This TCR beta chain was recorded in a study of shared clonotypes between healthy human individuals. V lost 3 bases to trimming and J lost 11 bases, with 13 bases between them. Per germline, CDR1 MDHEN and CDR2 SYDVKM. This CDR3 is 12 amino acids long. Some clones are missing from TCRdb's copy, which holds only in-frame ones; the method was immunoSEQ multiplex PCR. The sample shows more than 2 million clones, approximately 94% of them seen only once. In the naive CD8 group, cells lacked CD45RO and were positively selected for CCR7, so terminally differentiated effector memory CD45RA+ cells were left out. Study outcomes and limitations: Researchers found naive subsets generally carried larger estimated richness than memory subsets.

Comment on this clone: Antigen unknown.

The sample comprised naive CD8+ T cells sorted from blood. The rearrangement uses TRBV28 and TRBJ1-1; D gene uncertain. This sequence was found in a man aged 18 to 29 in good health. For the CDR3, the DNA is TGTGCCAGCAGTTTGGAGGTCAAAAGGGCTTTCTTT. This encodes CASSLEVKRAFF.